This TCR beta chain was observed in a study of identical twins. TCRdb redid the calling of the 5' RACE reads with MiXCR, one entry per CDR3 protein. The table lists 600,000 to 850,000 distinct CDR3 sequences, 15% to 20% of them singletons. To note about this clonotype: The antigen remains unidentified.

Study-level points and caveats: Whereas memory repertoires showed no such difference, abundant cord blood beta clonotypes carried fewer insertions.

The data were also submitted as part of a second study, on T cells expressing NK-cell markers.

This receptor was taken from a woman between 18 and 30 years old in good health. What was sequenced was PBMCs.

The CDR3 nucleotides are TGTGCCAGCAGCCCTCGTACCCTACAGGGGGGTACCAACGTCCTGACTTTC. Its protein product is CASSPRTLQGGTNVLTF. The rearrangement links TRBV7-9 to TRBJ2-6; 8 bases match TRBD1. The germline CDR1 and CDR2 sequences are SEHNR and FQNEAQ (reference sequence). The J segment lost 8 bases and the V segment lost 5 bases, leaving 14 bases of the junction unmatched. This CDR3 contains 17 residues.